The 15 T cell receptor beta chains in this list originate from one sample, sequenced in a study of cytotoxic CD8 clonotypes in ibrutinib-treated CLL. Clones were read by immunoSEQ multiplex PCR, and TCRdb kept only the in-frame ones, dropping some. This sample has fewer than 300,000 clones, with 76% found just once. Sequencing used PBMCs, obtained at disease progression, from a patient treated with ibrutinib. The receptor set was obtained from a human donor with chronic lymphocytic leukemia.

The V gene is TRBV19, the J gene TRBJ1-2, with D tentatively TRBD1 (5 bases). Trimming pared 5 bases from V and 6 bases from J, leaving 10 bases between. This CDR3 is 12 amino acids long. Germline V CDR1 and CDR2: LNHDA, SQIVND (reference sequence). As DNA, the CDR3 is TGTGCCAGTAGTCACAGGAAAAATGGCTACACCTTC. Protein product: CASSHRKNGYTF.

V and J are TRBV5-1 and TRBJ1-4; a weak D match, TRBD1 (5 bases). The CDR3 loop spans 14 amino acids. The V gene lost 4 bases and the J gene lost 3 bases, with 10 bases spanning the gap. Germline assignment: CDR1 SGHRS and CDR2 YFSETQ. The chain's CDR3 is CASSPGKSNEKLFF. Here the CDR3 DNA reads TGCGCCAGCAGCCCAGGGAAGTCTAATGAAAAACTGTTTTTT.

The sample holds one count of this clone. V is TRBV21-1 and J is TRBJ2-5; TRBD1, the D gene given by the table, was not confirmed from the DNA. TRBV21-1 is a pseudogene locus. The CDR3 spans 16 residues. The CDR3 DNA is TGTGCCAGCAGCAAAGAATTGAGGGGACAGAAGGAGACCCAGTACTTC. It codes for CASSKELRGQKETQYF.

The rearrangement links TRBV6-1 to TRBJ1-2, with no clear D. CDR3 length: 12 amino acids. V lost 4 bases to trimming and J lost 2 bases, with 5 bases between them. Germline CDR1 MNHNS, CDR2 SASEGT. In DNA form, the CDR3 reads TGTGCCAGCAGTGTCCCGAACTATGGCTACACCTTC. Its protein is CASSVPNYGYTF.

There are a few counts of this clone. V usage is TRBV27 and J usage is TRBJ1-5, with D perhaps matching TRBD1 (5 bases). With 2 bases removed from V and 6 bases from J, the gap between germline ends came to 11 bases. CDR3 size: 14 residues. CDR1 and CDR2 from the germline V gene are MNHEY and SMNVEV (reference sequence). The CDR3 bases are TGTGCCAGCAGTTTAAGGGCAGGGTTTCAGCCCCAGCATTTT. Its protein is CASSLRAGFQPQHF.

V is TRBV11-3 and J is TRBJ2-1; the match to TRBD1 covers 7 bases. The CDR3 is 16 amino acids. After removal of 1 base from V and 8 bases from J, the junction contained 11 bases not matched to a gene. The V gene's germline CDR1 is SGHNT and CDR2 YENEEA. This CDR3 reads CASSLGGQALGDEQFF. The CDR3 DNA is TGTGCCAGCAGCTTAGGCGGACAGGCGCTGGGCGATGAGCAGTTCTTC.

The rearrangement links TRBV7-3 to TRBJ2-1, with D uncertain. The V end lost 2 bases, the J end lost 5 bases, and 7 bases lay between the germline ends. CDR1 and CDR2 (germline): SGHTA, FQGTGA. The CDR3 covers 13 residues. This chain's CDR3 is CASSLEWNNEQFF. CDR3 nucleotide sequence: TGTGCCAGCAGCTTAGAGTGGAACAATGAGCAGTTCTTC.

This rearrangement joins TRBV5-4 to TRBJ1-2; D perhaps matches TRBD1 (6 bases). Germline V gene lookup returns CDR1 SGHNT and CDR2 YYREEE (reference sequence). CDR3 length equals 14 residues. Trimming left V 1 base short and J 1 base short, with 8 bases between. The CDR3 spells CASSLPQGNYGYTF. The CDR3 coding sequence is TGTGCCAGCAGCTTGCCACAGGGTAACTATGGCTACACCTTC.

This chain uses TRBV13 with TRBJ2-7; possible D gene TRBD1, 6 bases. The V end was cut by 6 bases, the J end by 3 bases, with 15 bases between. CDR3 size: 14 residues. Germline loops: CDR1 PRHDT, CDR2 FYEKMQ (reference sequence). CDR3 loop: CASSTGSLLYEQYF. The CDR3 nucleotides read TGTGCCAGCAGTACAGGGTCCCTCCTCTACGAGCAGTACTTC.

A single count supports this clone. The chain links TRBV13 to TRBJ2-4, with D tentatively TRBD1 (6 bases). CDR3 size: 17 residues. Trimming pared 1 base from V and 0 bases from J, leaving 13 bases between. Germline CDR1 reads PRHDT; CDR2 reads FYEKMQ (reference sequence). The CDR3 here is CASSLEDRGKAKNIQYF. CDR3 sequence (DNA): TGTGCCAGCAGCTTAGAGGATAGGGGGAAAGCCAAAAACATTCAGTACTTC. Supplemented by reference TRBV13 and TRBJ2-4, the full variable domain reads AAGVIQSPRHLIKEKRETATLKCYPIPRHDTVYWYQQGPGQDPQFLISFYEKMQSDKGSIPDRFSAQQFSDYHSELNMSSLELGDSALYFCASSLEDRGKAKNIQYFGAGTRLSVL.

DNA for the CDR3: TGTGCCAGTAGCCATACAGGGCTCCAAGAGACCCAGTACTTC. This sequence encodes CASSHTGLQETQYF. J is TRBJ2-5 and V is TRBV19; possibly TRBD1 for D (6 bases). The germline V gene encodes CDR1 LNHDA and CDR2 SQIVND (reference sequence). The CDR3 extends over 14 amino acids. Trimming left V 6 bases short and J 1 base short, with 12 bases between.

V usage is TRBV7-8 and J usage is TRBJ1-5; TRBD1 might be the D (5 bases). Germline CDR1 reads SGHVS; CDR2 reads FQNEAQ. V lost 3 bases and J 6 bases, leaving 6 bases between the germline ends. The CDR3 spans 12 residues. The CDR3 spells CASSLGGQPQHF. For the CDR3, the DNA is TGTGCCAGCAGCTTGGGGGGTCAGCCCCAGCATTTT. The full variable domain, in which reference TRBV7-8 and TRBJ1-5 provide the parts outside the CDR3, is GAGVSQSPRYKVAKRGQDVALRCDPISGHVSLFWYQQALGQGPEFLTYFQNEAQLDKSGLPSDRFFAERPEGSVSTLKIQRTQQEDSAVYLCASSLGGQPQHFGDGTRLSIL.

This chain connects TRBV18 to TRBJ2-3; D is ambiguous. The CDR3 has 12 residues. Deletions cut 5 bases from V and 4 bases from J, with 7 bases between. Germline V gene lookup returns CDR1 KGHSH and CDR2 LQKENI. The DNA of the CDR3 is TGTGCCAGCTCAAGTTGGGCAGATACGCAGTATTTT. Amino acid sequence: CASSSWADTQYF.

This clone turned up a few times. This chain joins TRBV5-1 and TRBJ2-5; 8 positions agree with TRBD2. The CDR3 totals 15 residues. After removal of 0 bases from V and 4 bases from J, the junction contained 5 bases not matched to a gene. The germline V gene has CDR1 SGHRS and CDR2 YFSETQ. Here the CDR3 reads CASSLAGSGGETQYF. The CDR3 coding sequence is TGCGCCAGCAGCTTGGCCGGAAGCGGGGGAGAGACCCAGTACTTC.

This clone occurred once. V usage is TRBV6-1 and J usage is TRBJ2-7; the match to TRBD1 covers 8 bases. This CDR3 is 15 amino acids long. Germline values: CDR1 MNHNS, CDR2 SASEGT. The V segment lost 5 bases and the J segment 2 bases; nucleotides outside the gene matches: 8. The CDR3 DNA follows: TGTGCCAGCAGTTTCGGCAGGGGGCAGCCCTACGAGCAGTACTTC. Translating it yields CASSFGRGQPYEQYF.